The 24 T cell receptor beta chains below all came from one sample that was sequenced in a study of cytomegalovirus exposure and HLA in healthy donors. In the PCR, 60 Vbeta and 13 Jbeta primers were used. The assay was immunoSEQ multiplex PCR, and TCRdb's table has in-frame clones only and misses some. The sample holds 140,000 or so clones, 80% seen once. The sequenced sample was PBMCs. These receptors all stem from a female donor in good health and CMV-seronegative.

The chain combines TRBV2 with TRBJ2-2; no clear D. Germline assignment: CDR1 SNHLY and CDR2 FYNNEI. Trimming stripped 8 bases from V and 1 base from J, with 14 bases between. This CDR3 is 15 amino acids long. CDR3 region: CASLAALWNTGELFF. The CDR3 bases are TGTGCCAGCCTTGCCGCCCTATGGAACACCGGGGAGCTGTTTTTT.

This clone was found once. The rearrangement links TRBV2 to TRBJ1-5; D ambiguous. The CDR3 is 12 residues long. CDR1 is SNHLY and CDR2 is FYNNEI in the germline V gene. Trimming left V 5 bases short and J 6 bases short, with 8 bases between. The CDR3 here is CASSLDGQPQHF. DNA for the CDR3: TGTGCCAGCAGTCTAGACGGTCAGCCCCAGCATTTT.

The chain joins TRBV6-4 to TRBJ1-1, with D perhaps TRBD1 (5 bases). There are 14 residues in the CDR3. V was clipped by 0 bases and J by 7 bases, with 12 bases between them. From germline, CDR1 is MRHNA and CDR2 SNTAGT. The chain's CDR3 is CASSDSGHLGEAFF. The CDR3 nucleotides are TGTGCCAGCAGTGACTCGGGGCATCTGGGTGAAGCTTTCTTT.

Only a few counts were recorded for this clone. Here the CDR3 reads CASRVGTSGPNEQFF. The CDR3 DNA reads as TGTGCCAGCAGGGTTGGGACTAGCGGACCCAATGAGCAGTTCTTC. The chain employs TRBV2 and TRBJ2-1; 11 bases are a match to TRBD2. The CDR3 extends over 15 amino acids. Germline CDR1 SNHLY, CDR2 FYNNEI. Trimming removed 6 bases from V and 6 bases from J; junction bases left unmatched: 7.

The rearrangement joins TRBV6-6 to TRBJ2-7; D is perhaps TRBD1 (5 bases). The germline gives CDR1 MNHNY, CDR2 SVGAGI (reference sequence). Trimming shortened V by 2 bases and J by 6 bases, and 8 bases separated the two germline ends. The CDR3 consists of 12 residues. The DNA of the CDR3 is TGTGCCAGCAGTTACGCAGGGCGCGAGCAGTACTTC. Translated, it gives CASSYAGREQYF.

V gene TRBV19 combines with J gene TRBJ2-7, with D perhaps matching TRBD1 (5 bases). CDR3 size: 15 residues. V was clipped by 3 bases and J by 5 bases, with 17 bases between them. Germline V gene data show CDR1 as LNHDA and CDR2 as SQIVND (reference sequence). CDR3 in amino acids: CASSIQAGSYNEQYF. The CDR3 DNA reads as TGTGCCAGTAGTATCCAGGCAGGGTCGTATAACGAGCAGTACTTC. The full variable domain, completed using reference TRBV19 and TRBJ2-7, is DGGITQSPKYLFRKEGQNVTLSCEQNLNHDAMYWYRQDPGQGLRLIYYSQIVNDFQKGDIAEGYSVSREKKESFPLTVTSAQKNPTAFYLCASSIQAGSYNEQYFGPGTRLTVT.

The rearrangement links TRBV29-1 to TRBJ1-4; the match to TRBD1 covers 7 bases. Germline CDR1 SQVTM, CDR2 ANQGSEA. The length of the CDR3 is 16 residues. V was clipped by 4 bases and J by 6 bases; unmatched bases: 14. Written as DNA, the CDR3 is TGCAGCGTTGTCCAGGGGGAAGTTACAGGAGATGAAAAACTGTTTTTT. Its protein is CSVVQGEVTGDEKLFF.

The chain carries TRBV10-3 and TRBJ1-5; D ambiguous. The germline V gene has CDR1 ENHRY and CDR2 SYGVKD. Trimming removed 2 bases at V and 6 bases at J, with 11 bases between. The CDR3 runs 14 residues. CDR3 nucleotides: TGTGCCATCAGTGAGCGGGGTTTGAGTCAGCCCCAGCATTTT. As protein: CAISERGLSQPQHF.

This chain connects TRBV6-1 to TRBJ2-5; 13 bases match TRBD2. Trimming cost V 4 bases and J 5 bases; bases outside gene matches: 13. Germline lookup yields CDR1 MNHNS and CDR2 SASEGT. This CDR3 region has 18 residues. The CDR3 here is CASSVTPTSGRTSETQYF. The CDR3 DNA sequence: TGTGCCAGCAGTGTAACCCCGACTAGCGGGAGGACCAGCGAGACCCAGTACTTC.

The chain employs TRBV28 and TRBJ1-4; unclear D gene. Germline CDR1 MDHEN, CDR2 SYDVKM. There are 15 residues in the CDR3. V lost 1 base and J 0 bases, leaving 6 bases between the germline ends. CDR3 DNA: TGTGCCAGCAGTTTATTGGCGGCAACTAATGAAAAACTGTTTTTT. This codes for CASSLLAATNEKLFF.

The chain carries TRBV5-4 and TRBJ2-7, with D tentatively TRBD1 (6 bases). Germline assignment: CDR1 SGHNT and CDR2 YYREEE (reference sequence). Between the trimmed V and J ends, which lost 4 bases and 3 bases, there was a span of 14 bases. This CDR3 spans 14 amino acids. CDR3 region: CASSPRDTSYEQYF. CDR3 DNA sequence: TGTGCCAGCAGCCCCCGGGACACCAGCTACGAGCAGTACTTC.

CDR3 loop: CASSVVSGGGVEAFF. The CDR3, as DNA: TGTGCCAGCAGCGTAGTTAGCGGGGGAGGGGTTGAAGCTTTCTTT. V usage is TRBV9 and J usage is TRBJ1-1; perhaps TRBD1 as D (5 bases). The CDR3 is 15 residues long. V lost 0 bases and J 7 bases, leaving 16 bases between the germline ends. Germline CDR1 SGDLS, CDR2 YYNGEE.

The genes are TRBV6-5 and TRBJ1-2, with no clear D. V lost 2 bases to trimming and J lost 0 bases, with 4 bases between them. The germline CDR1 and CDR2 sequences are MNHEY and SVGAGI. The CDR3 is 13 residues long. The CDR3 protein is CASSYIANYGYTF. The CDR3 bases are TGTGCCAGCAGTTACATCGCTAACTATGGCTACACCTTC.

This clone was observed a single time. This sequence joins TRBV5-5 and TRBJ1-1; D not resolved. The germline V gene encodes CDR1 SGHKS and CDR2 YYEKEE (reference sequence). Trimming cost V 2 bases and J 2 bases, with 7 bases left between them. There are 13 residues in the CDR3. CDR3 sequence (DNA): TGTGCCAGCAGCTTACTAGGAAACACTGAAGCTTTCTTT. Amino acid sequence: CASSLLGNTEAFF.

The chain uses TRBV7-7 and TRBJ2-2; TRBD1 agrees at 7 bases. CDR1 SSHAT and CDR2 FNYEAQ come from the germline V gene (reference sequence). This CDR3 has 15 amino acids. V lost 3 bases to trimming and J lost 7 bases; unmatched junction nucleotides: 8. CDR3 protein: CASSFGQGVSGELFF. CDR3 nucleotides: TGTGCCAGCAGCTTCGGGCAGGGGGTCAGCGGGGAGCTGTTTTTT.

V and J are TRBV10-1 and TRBJ2-1; D might be TRBD1 (6 bases). Trimming pared 6 bases from V and 8 bases from J, leaving 20 bases between. The germline V gene encodes CDR1 WNHNN and CDR2 SYGVQD (reference sequence). This CDR3 is 15 amino acids long. For the CDR3, the DNA is TGCGCCAGCAGCCCCGAGTGGGGGCGCAGAGATGAGCAGTTCTTC. Translating it yields CASSPEWGRRDEQFF.

The chain joins TRBV28 to TRBJ2-3; TRBD2 agrees at 7 bases. CDR1 and CDR2 from the germline V gene are MDHEN and SYDVKM. Trimming cost V 8 bases and J 0 bases; bases outside gene matches: 11. This CDR3 has 16 amino acids. The CDR3 loop reads CASESPSGISTDTQYF. The CDR3 nucleotides are TGTGCCAGCGAGTCACCAAGCGGGATTAGCACAGATACGCAGTATTTT.

The rearrangement joins TRBV5-1 to TRBJ2-3; the D gene is possibly TRBD2 (5 bases). Trimming removed 3 bases from V and 4 bases from J, with 12 bases in between. CDR1 is SGHRS, CDR2 YFSETQ, per germline. The CDR3 consists of 14 residues. CDR3 amino acids: CASSSNTAADTQYF. The CDR3 DNA reads as TGCGCCAGCAGCTCCAATACAGCGGCAGATACGCAGTATTTT.

The chain is built from TRBV21-1 and TRBJ1-4; the D call in the table, TRBD1, was not verified against the DNA. TRBV21-1 represents a pseudogene. The CDR3 covers 15 residues. The CDR3 DNA follows: TGTGCCAGCGTCGTAGGGGGCAGGATAAATGAAAAACTGTTTTTT. This gives the protein CASVVGGRINEKLFF.

The V call is TRBV7-2, the J call TRBJ2-7; 8 nucleotides align to TRBD1. V was pared by 11 bases and J by 0 bases, with 6 bases of the junction left unmatched. The CDR3 is made up of 13 amino acids. In germline, CDR1 is SGHTA, CDR2 FQGNSA. CDR3: CAGQDRDSYEQYF. The DNA of the CDR3 is TGTGCCGGACAGGACAGGGACTCCTACGAGCAGTACTTC.

This chain joins TRBV27 and TRBJ2-3, with a possible D match to TRBD1 (6 bases). V lost 3 bases and J 0 bases, leaving 10 bases between the germline ends. Germline CDR1 and CDR2: MNHEY and SMNVEV (reference sequence). The length of the CDR3 is 15 residues. The CDR3: CASSFSQGSTDTQYF. The DNA for the CDR3 is TGTGCCAGCAGTTTTAGCCAGGGGAGCACAGATACGCAGTATTTT.

The chain combines TRBV6-5 with TRBJ2-5; D is undetermined. The CDR3 length is 11 residues. The V gene lost 4 bases and the J gene lost 3 bases, with 3 bases spanning the gap. Germline values: CDR1 MNHEY, CDR2 SVGAGI. The CDR3 here is CASSSKETQYF. The CDR3, as DNA: TGTGCCAGCAGTTCAAAAGAGACCCAGTACTTC.

The chain combines TRBV6-5 with TRBJ2-3, with 10 bases lining up with TRBD2. The germline V gene has CDR1 MNHEY and CDR2 SVGAGI. V lost 4 bases, J lost 13 bases, and 2 bases stayed unmatched. This CDR3 region has 11 residues. The CDR3 protein is CASSSGTSEYF. For the CDR3, the DNA is TGTGCCAGCAGTTCCGGGACTAGCGAGTATTTT.

The gene calls are TRBV7-3 and TRBJ1-2; TRBD1 aligns across 8 bases. J was trimmed by 8 bases and V by 5 bases; bases with no gene match: 7. Germline-derived CDR1 and CDR2 are SGHTA and FQGTGA. The CDR3 runs 13 residues. CDR3: CASSAPGGGGYTF. CDR3 coding DNA: TGTGCCAGCAGCGCCCCAGGGGGCGGGGGCTACACCTTC.